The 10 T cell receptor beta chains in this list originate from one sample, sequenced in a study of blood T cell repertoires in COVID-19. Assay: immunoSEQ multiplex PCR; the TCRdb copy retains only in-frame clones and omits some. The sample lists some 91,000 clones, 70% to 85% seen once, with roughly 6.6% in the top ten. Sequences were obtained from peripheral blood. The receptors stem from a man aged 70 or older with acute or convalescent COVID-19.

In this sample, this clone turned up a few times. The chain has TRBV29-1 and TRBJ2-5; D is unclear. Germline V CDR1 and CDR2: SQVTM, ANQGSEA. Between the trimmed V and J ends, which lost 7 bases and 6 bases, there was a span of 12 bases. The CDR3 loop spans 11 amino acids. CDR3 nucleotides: TGCAGCGGAGTTGAGGTGAAGACCCAGTACTTC. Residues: CSGVEVKTQYF.

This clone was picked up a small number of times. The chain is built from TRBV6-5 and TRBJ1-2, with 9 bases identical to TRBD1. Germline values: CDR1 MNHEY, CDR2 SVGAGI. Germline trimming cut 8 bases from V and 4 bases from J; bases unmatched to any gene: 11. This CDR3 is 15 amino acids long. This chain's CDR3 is CASVGSDRGIYGYTF. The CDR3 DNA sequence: TGTGCCAGCGTCGGATCGGACAGGGGAATCTATGGCTACACCTTC.

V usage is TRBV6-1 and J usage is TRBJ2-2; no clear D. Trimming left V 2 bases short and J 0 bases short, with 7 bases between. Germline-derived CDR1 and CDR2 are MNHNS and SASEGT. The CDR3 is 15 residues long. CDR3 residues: CASSEYAANTGELFF. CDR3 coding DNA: TGTGCCAGCAGTGAATACGCAGCGAACACCGGGGAGCTGTTTTTT.

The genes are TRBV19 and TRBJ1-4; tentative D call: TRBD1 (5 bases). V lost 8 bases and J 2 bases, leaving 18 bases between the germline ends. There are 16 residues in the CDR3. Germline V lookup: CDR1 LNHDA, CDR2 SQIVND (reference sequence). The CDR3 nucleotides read TGTGCCAGTTTTGCCAGGGTTGGGCTCACTAATGAAAAACTGTTTTTT. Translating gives CASFARVGLTNEKLFF.

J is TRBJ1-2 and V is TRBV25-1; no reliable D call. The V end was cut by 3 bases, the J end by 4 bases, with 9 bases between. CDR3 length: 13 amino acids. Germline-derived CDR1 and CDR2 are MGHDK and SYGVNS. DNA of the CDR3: TGTGCCAGCAGTGAGAACGAGATCTATGGCTACACCTTC. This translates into CASSENEIYGYTF.

The DNA of the CDR3 is TGTGCCAGCAGTTTTGGTCCTCGGGGAACTGAAGCTTTCTTT. It yields the protein CASSFGPRGTEAFF. V gene TRBV28 combines with J gene TRBJ1-1, with no clear D. The CDR3 totals 14 residues. The ends were cut back, 3 bases at V and 5 bases at J, with 13 bases in the middle. CDR1 MDHEN and CDR2 SYDVKM come from the germline V gene.

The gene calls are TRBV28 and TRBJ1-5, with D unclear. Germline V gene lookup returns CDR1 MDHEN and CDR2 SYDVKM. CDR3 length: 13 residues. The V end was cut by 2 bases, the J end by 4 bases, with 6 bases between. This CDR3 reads CASSLALNQPQHF. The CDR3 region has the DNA TGTGCCAGCAGTTTAGCTCTAAATCAGCCCCAGCATTTT.

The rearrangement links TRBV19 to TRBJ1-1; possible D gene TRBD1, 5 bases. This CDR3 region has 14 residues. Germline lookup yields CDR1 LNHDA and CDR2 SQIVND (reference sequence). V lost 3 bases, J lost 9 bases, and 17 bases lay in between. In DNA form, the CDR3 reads TGTGCCAGTAGTATCGGATGGGACTTCGAGAAAGCTTTCTTT. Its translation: CASSIGWDFEKAFF.

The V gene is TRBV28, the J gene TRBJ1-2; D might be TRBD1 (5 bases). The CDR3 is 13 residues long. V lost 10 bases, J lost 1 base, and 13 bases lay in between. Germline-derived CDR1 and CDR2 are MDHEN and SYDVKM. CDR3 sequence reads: CATRRGLNYGYTF. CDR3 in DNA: TGTGCCACCCGAAGGGGACTTAACTATGGCTACACCTTC.

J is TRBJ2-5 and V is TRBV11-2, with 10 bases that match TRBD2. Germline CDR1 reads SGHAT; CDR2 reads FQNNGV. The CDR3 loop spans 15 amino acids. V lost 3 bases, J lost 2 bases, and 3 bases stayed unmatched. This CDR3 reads CASSFLAGVQETQYF. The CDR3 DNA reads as TGTGCCAGCAGCTTTCTAGCGGGGGTACAAGAGACCCAGTACTTC.